This TCR beta chain was sequenced during a study of T cell clonality in common variable immunodeficiency. This CDR3 is 15 amino acids long. Trimming took 3 bases from V and 0 from J, leaving 9 bases between them. Germline CDR1 reads DFQATT; CDR2 reads SNEGSKA (reference sequence). Repertoires were generated with immunoSEQ multiplex PCR, while TCRdb's copy carries only in-frame clones and drops some. The sample yields fewer than 75,000 clones, without any singletons. Both groups were predominantly of Caucasian heritage. This clone was observed many times. The observed sequence ends 3 residues before the CDR3 terminus, with the missing tail filled in from the germline J gene.

This sequence was found in a person aged 18 to 70 in good health. The sequenced sample consisted of peripheral blood mononuclear cells. V and J are TRBV20-1 and TRBJ1-6; D is unresolved. CDR3 DNA, as far as it was read: TGCAGTGCTAGTCAGGCCAGCTCCTATAATTCACCC. This codes for CSASQASSYNSP. The whole CDR3 protein reads CSASQASSYNSPLHF.